This T cell receptor (beta chain) was captured by sequencing in a study of blood T cell repertoires in COVID-19. Looked up from germline, CDR1 is LNHNV and CDR2 is YYDKDF (reference sequence). V was cut by 4 bases and J by 4 bases, with 10 bases left in between. The CDR3 sequence is 14 residues long. Original handling: Counts of nucleated cells, estimated from reference gene primer amplification, were obtained. Assay used: immunoSEQ multiplex PCR; TCRdb lists only in-frame clones, some missing. For V, J and clone size, that table is used; D and trimming come from the DNA. The sample lists about 170,000 clones; 65% to 85% were seen once.

The specimen sequenced was peripheral blood. The sequence was collected from a woman in her 70s who had recovered from COVID-19. The V and J genes are TRBV15 and TRBJ1-4; the D gene is possibly TRBD1 (5 bases). CDR3 in DNA: TGTGCCACCAGCATACAGGCCATTAATGAAAAACTGTTTTTT. This sequence encodes CATSIQAINEKLFF.